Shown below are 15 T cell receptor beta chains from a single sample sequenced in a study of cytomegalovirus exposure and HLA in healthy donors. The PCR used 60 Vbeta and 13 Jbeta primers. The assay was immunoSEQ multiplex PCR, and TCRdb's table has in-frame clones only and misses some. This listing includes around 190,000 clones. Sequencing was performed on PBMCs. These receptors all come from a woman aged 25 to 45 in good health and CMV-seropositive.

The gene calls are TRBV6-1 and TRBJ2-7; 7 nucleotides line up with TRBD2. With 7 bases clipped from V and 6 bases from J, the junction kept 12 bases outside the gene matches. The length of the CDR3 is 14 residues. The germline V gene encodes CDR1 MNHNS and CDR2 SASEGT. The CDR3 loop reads CASIRPGGVREQYF. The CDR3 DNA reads TGTGCCAGCATAAGGCCGGGAGGCGTACGCGAGCAGTACTTC.

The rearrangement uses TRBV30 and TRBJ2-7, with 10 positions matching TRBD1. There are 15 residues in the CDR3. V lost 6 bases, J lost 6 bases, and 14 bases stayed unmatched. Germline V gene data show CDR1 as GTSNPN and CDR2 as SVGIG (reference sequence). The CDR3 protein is CACPLVGQGPGEQYF. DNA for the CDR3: TGTGCCTGTCCATTAGTGGGACAGGGGCCTGGCGAGCAGTACTTC.

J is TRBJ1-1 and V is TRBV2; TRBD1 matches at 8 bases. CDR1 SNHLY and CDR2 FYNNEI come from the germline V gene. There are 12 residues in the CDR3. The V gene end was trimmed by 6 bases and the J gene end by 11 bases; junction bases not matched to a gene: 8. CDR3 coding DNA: TGTGCCAGCAGCGGACAGGGTGGTGTGGCTTTCTTT. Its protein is CASSGQGGVAFF. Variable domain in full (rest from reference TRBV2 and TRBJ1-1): EPEVTQTPSHQVTQMGQEVILRCVPISNHLYFYWYRQILGQKVEFLVSFYNNEISEKSEIFDDQFSVERPDGSNFTLKIRSTKLEDSAMYFCASSGQGGVAFFGQGTRLTVV.

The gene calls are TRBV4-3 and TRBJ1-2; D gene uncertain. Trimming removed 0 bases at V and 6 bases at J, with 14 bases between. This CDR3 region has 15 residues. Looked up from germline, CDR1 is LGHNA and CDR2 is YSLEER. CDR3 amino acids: CASSQDRQLPDGYTF. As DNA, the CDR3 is TGCGCCAGCAGCCAAGATAGACAACTCCCGGATGGCTACACCTTC.

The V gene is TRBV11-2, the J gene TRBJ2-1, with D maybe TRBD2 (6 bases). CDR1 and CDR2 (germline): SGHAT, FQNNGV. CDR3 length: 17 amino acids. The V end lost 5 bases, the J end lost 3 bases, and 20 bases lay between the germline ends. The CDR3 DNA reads TGTGCCAGCAGCCTGCCCATCGCCGGGACTTACTACAATGAGCAGTTCTTC. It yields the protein CASSLPIAGTYYNEQFF.

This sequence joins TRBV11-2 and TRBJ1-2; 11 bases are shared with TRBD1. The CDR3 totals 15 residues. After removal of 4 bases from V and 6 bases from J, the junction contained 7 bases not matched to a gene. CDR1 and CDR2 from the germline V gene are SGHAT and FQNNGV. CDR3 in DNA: TGTGCCAGCAGCTCGGACAGGGGGCGGGTCGATGGCTACACCTTC. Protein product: CASSSDRGRVDGYTF.

CDR3 residues: CASSPIYNEQFF. In nucleotides, the CDR3 is TGTGCCAGCAGCCCCATCTACAATGAGCAGTTCTTC. The gene calls are TRBV11-2 and TRBJ2-1; D ambiguous. The CDR3 contains 12 residues. V lost 5 bases to trimming and J lost 3 bases, with 5 bases between them. Germline CDR1 is SGHAT and CDR2 is FQNNGV.

DNA of the CDR3: TGTGCCAGCAGTGAACTCCCCGACAGGCAGACGGAAGCTTTCTTT. Amino acid sequence: CASSELPDRQTEAFF. The chain uses TRBV6-1 and TRBJ1-1; D perhaps matches TRBD1 (6 bases). The CDR3 length is 15 residues. The germline gives CDR1 MNHNS, CDR2 SASEGT. Deletions cut 2 bases from V and 8 bases from J, with 18 bases between.

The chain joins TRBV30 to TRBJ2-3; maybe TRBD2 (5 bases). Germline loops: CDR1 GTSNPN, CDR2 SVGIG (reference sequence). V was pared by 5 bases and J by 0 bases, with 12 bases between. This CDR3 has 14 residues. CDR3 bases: TGTGCCTGGGAGCGGAGCGGTAGCACAGATACGCAGTATTTT. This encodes CAWERSGSTDTQYF.

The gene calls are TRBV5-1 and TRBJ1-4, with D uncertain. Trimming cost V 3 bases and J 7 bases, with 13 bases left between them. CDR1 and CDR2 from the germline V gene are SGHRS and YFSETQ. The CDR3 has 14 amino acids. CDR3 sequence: CASSSGEKAEKLFF. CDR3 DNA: TGCGCCAGCAGCTCCGGAGAGAAAGCTGAAAAACTGTTTTTT.

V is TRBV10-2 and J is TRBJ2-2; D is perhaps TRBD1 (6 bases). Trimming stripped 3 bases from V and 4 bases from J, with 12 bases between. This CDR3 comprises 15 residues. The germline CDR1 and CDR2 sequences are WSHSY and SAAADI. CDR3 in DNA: TGCGCCAGCAGTGACTTGGACAGCACCACCGGGGAGCTGTTTTTT. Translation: CASSDLDSTTGELFF.

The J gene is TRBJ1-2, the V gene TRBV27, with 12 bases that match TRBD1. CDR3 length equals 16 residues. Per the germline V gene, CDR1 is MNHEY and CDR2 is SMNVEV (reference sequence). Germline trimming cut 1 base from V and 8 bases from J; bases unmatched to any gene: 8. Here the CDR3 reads CASSLYMGQGALGYTF. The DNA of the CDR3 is TGTGCCAGCAGTTTATACATGGGACAGGGGGCTTTAGGCTACACCTTC.

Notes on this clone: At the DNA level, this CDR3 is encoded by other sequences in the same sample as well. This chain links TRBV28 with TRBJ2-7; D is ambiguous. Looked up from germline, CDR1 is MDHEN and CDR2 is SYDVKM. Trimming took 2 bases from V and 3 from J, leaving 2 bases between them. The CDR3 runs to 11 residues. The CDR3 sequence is CASSLRYEQYF. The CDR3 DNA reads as TGTGCCAGCAGTTTACGCTACGAGCAGTACTTC.

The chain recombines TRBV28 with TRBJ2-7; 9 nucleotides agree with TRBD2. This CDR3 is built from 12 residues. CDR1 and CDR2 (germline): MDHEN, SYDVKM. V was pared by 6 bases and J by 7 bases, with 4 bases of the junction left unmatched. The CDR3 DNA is TGTGCCAGCAGCCTCCTAGCGGGGGAGCAGTACTTC. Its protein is CASSLLAGEQYF.

As DNA, the CDR3 is TGTGCCAGCAGTTACATCGCAGCGGGACGGGAGACCCAGTACTTC. Translated: CASSYIAAGRETQYF. The rearrangement joins TRBV6-5 to TRBJ2-5; 7 bases line up with TRBD2. Per germline, CDR1 MNHEY and CDR2 SVGAGI. V dropped 2 bases and J dropped 5; count of bases not matched to a gene: 8. The CDR3 has 15 amino acids.